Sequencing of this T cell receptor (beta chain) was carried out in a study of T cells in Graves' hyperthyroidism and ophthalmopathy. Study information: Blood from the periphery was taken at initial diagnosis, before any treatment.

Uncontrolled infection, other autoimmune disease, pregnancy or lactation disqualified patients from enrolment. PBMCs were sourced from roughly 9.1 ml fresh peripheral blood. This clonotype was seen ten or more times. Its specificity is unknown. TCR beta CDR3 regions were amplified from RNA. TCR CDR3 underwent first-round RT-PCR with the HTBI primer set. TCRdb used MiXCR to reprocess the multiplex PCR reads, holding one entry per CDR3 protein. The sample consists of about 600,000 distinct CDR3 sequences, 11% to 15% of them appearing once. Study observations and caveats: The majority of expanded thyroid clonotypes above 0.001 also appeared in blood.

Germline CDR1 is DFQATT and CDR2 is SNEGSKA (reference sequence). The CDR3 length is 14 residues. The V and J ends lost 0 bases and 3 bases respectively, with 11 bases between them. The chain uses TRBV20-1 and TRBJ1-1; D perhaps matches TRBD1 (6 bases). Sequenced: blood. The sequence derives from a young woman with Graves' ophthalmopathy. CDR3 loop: CSARDRTAHTEAFF. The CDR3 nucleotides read TGCAGTGCTAGAGATCGGACAGCTCACACTGAAGCTTTCTTT.